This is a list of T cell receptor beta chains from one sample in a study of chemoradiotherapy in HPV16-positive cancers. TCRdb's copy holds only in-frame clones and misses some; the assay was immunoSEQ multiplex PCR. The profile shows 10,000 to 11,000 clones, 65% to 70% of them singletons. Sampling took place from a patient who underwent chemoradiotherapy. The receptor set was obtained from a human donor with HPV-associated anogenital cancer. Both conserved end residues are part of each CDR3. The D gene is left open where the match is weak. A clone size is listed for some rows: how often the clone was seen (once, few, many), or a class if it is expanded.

cdr3_aa: CASQGLNTEAFF
cdr3_nt: TGTGCCAGCCAGGGGTTGAACACTGAAGCTTTCTTT
clone_size: .
v_call: TRBV7-9
j_call: TRBJ1-1
d_call: .

cdr3_aa: CASSQPLAGGHYEQYF
cdr3_nt: TGCGCCAGCAGCCAACCACTAGCGGGGGGCCATTACGAGCAGTACTTC
clone_size: .
v_call: TRBV4-1
j_call: TRBJ2-7
d_call: TRBD2

cdr3_aa: CASSYTDRGSGNTIYF
cdr3_nt: TGTGCCAGCAGCTACACTGACAGGGGCTCTGGAAACACCATATATTTT
clone_size: .
v_call: TRBV6-4
j_call: TRBJ1-3
d_call: TRBD1

cdr3_aa: CASSITTGNNQPQHF
cdr3_nt: TGTGCCAGTAGTATTACCACAGGAAACAATCAGCCCCAGCATTTT
clone_size: .
v_call: TRBV19
j_call: TRBJ1-5
d_call: .

cdr3_aa: CASSLDGGTVSGNTIYF
cdr3_nt: TGTGCCAGCAGCTTAGATGGGGGGACCGTCTCTGGAAACACCATATATTTT
clone_size: few
v_call: TRBV11-2
j_call: TRBJ1-3
d_call: .

cdr3_aa: CASTETAPNTGELFF
cdr3_nt: TGCGCCAGCACGGAGACAGCTCCGAACACCGGGGAGCTGTTTTTT
clone_size: .
v_call: TRBV5-1
j_call: TRBJ2-2
d_call: .

cdr3_aa: CASRNTGGRNQPQHF
cdr3_nt: TGTGCCAGCAGGAATACAGGGGGGCGGAATCAGCCCCAGCATTTT
clone_size: .
v_call: TRBV28
j_call: TRBJ1-5
d_call: TRBD1

cdr3_aa: CASSIWASGENEQFF
cdr3_nt: TGTGCCAGTAGTATATGGGCTAGCGGGGAAAATGAGCAGTTCTTC
clone_size: .
v_call: TRBV19
j_call: TRBJ2-1
d_call: TRBD2

cdr3_aa: CASSLGSSGANVLTF
cdr3_nt: TGTGCCAGCAGCTTAGGGTCCTCTGGGGCCAACGTCCTGACTTTC
clone_size: .
v_call: TRBV7-6
j_call: TRBJ2-6
d_call: .

cdr3_aa: CASSHLGGEAFF
cdr3_nt: TGTGCCAGCAGTCACCTCGGGGGTGAAGCTTTCTTT
clone_size: .
v_call: TRBV6-5
j_call: TRBJ1-1
d_call: .

cdr3_aa: CASSEGPSSYEQYF
cdr3_nt: TGTGCCAGCAGTGAAGGACCCAGCTCCTACGAGCAGTACTTC
clone_size: few
v_call: TRBV6-1
j_call: TRBJ2-7
d_call: .

cdr3_aa: CASSQDGLTEAFF
cdr3_nt: TGCGCCAGCAGCCAAGACGGTCTCACTGAAGCTTTCTTT
clone_size: .
v_call: TRBV4-3
j_call: TRBJ1-1
d_call: .

cdr3_aa: CASSQASGRTYTF
cdr3_nt: TGTGCCAGCAGCCAAGCATCGGGACGTACCTACACCTTC
clone_size: .
v_call: TRBV14
j_call: TRBJ1-2
d_call: .

cdr3_aa: CASSRTGTSYEQYF
cdr3_nt: TGCGCCAGCAGCCGGACAGGGACGTCCTACGAGCAGTACTTC
clone_size: once
v_call: TRBV5-1
j_call: TRBJ2-7
d_call: TRBD1

cdr3_aa: CASSLGGTPYEQYF
cdr3_nt: TGTGCCAGCAGCTTGGGGGGGACACCCTACGAGCAGTACTTC
clone_size: .
v_call: TRBV7-3
j_call: TRBJ2-7
d_call: .

cdr3_aa: CASSSTGVNSPLHF
cdr3_nt: TGCGCCAGCAGTTCGACAGGGGTGAATTCACCCCTCCACTTT
clone_size: few
v_call: TRBV10-2
j_call: TRBJ1-6
d_call: TRBD1

cdr3_aa: CASLSVTEAFF
cdr3_nt: TGTGCCAGCTTATCAGTCACTGAAGCTTTCTTT
clone_size: .
v_call: TRBV2
j_call: TRBJ1-1
d_call: .

cdr3_aa: CASSVATGDTGELFF
cdr3_nt: TGTGCCAGCAGCGTAGCTACAGGAGACACCGGGGAGCTGTTTTTT
clone_size: .
v_call: TRBV9
j_call: TRBJ2-2
d_call: .

cdr3_aa: CASSQLAGFRDTQYF
cdr3_nt: TGTGCCAGCAGCCAACTAGCGGGGTTCCGCGATACGCAGTATTTT
clone_size: .
v_call: TRBV16
j_call: TRBJ2-3
d_call: TRBD2

cdr3_aa: CASSRRKSGNTIYF
cdr3_nt: TGTGCCAGCAGCCGACGGAAGTCAGGAAACACCATATATTTT
clone_size: .
v_call: TRBV9
j_call: TRBJ1-3
d_call: .

cdr3_aa: CASSRMRDIGEKLFF
cdr3_nt: TGTGCCAGCTCACGTATGCGGGACATAGGTGAAAAACTGTTTTTT
clone_size: few
v_call: TRBV18
j_call: TRBJ1-4
d_call: .

cdr3_aa: CASSRTGGTGELFF
cdr3_nt: TGTGCCAGCAGTCGGACAGGGGGCACCGGGGAGCTGTTTTTT
clone_size: .
v_call: TRBV6-4
j_call: TRBJ2-2
d_call: TRBD1

cdr3_aa: CASRPGLGREKLFF
cdr3_nt: TGTGCCAGCAGACCCGGACTAGGGAGGGAAAAACTGTTTTTT
clone_size: few
v_call: TRBV2
j_call: TRBJ1-4
d_call: .

cdr3_aa: CASCLWAGELFF
cdr3_nt: TGTGCCAGCTGCCTATGGGCCGGGGAGCTGTTTTTT
clone_size: .
v_call: TRBV2
j_call: TRBJ2-2
d_call: .

cdr3_aa: CASRDRAGPYEQYF
cdr3_nt: TGCGCCAGCAGAGACAGGGCAGGACCCTACGAGCAGTACTTC
clone_size: .
v_call: TRBV5-1
j_call: TRBJ2-7
d_call: TRBD1

cdr3_aa: CASSLTSGGGGSNEQYF
cdr3_nt: TGTGCCAGCAGCTTGACTAGCGGGGGGGGAGGGTCCAACGAGCAGTACTTC
clone_size: .
v_call: TRBV5-4
j_call: TRBJ2-7
d_call: TRBD2

cdr3_aa: CASTDTTESRGYTF
cdr3_nt: TGTGCCAGCACCGACACCACAGAGTCTCGGGGCTACACCTTC
clone_size: .
v_call: TRBV25-1
j_call: TRBJ1-2
d_call: .

cdr3_aa: CASRTGQLNSPLHF
cdr3_nt: TGTGCCAGCAGAACGGGACAGCTTAATTCACCCCTCCACTTT
clone_size: few
v_call: TRBV6-1
j_call: TRBJ1-6
d_call: TRBD1

cdr3_aa: CASSQEGAMNTEAFF
cdr3_nt: TGCGCCAGCAGCCAAGAGGGAGCTATGAACACTGAAGCTTTCTTT
clone_size: few
v_call: TRBV4-1
j_call: TRBJ1-1
d_call: .

cdr3_aa: CASWDRSPPAFF
cdr3_nt: TGCGCCAGCTGGGACAGGAGCCCACCAGCTTTCTTT
clone_size: few
v_call: TRBV5-1
j_call: TRBJ1-1
d_call: TRBD1

cdr3_aa: CASSARSYTAEQYF
cdr3_nt: TGCGCCAGCAGTGCCCGGAGTTACACGGCCGAGCAGTACTTC
clone_size: .
v_call: TRBV10-1
j_call: TRBJ2-7
d_call: .

cdr3_aa: CASSQGSFNQPQHF
cdr3_nt: TGCGCCAGCAGCCAAGGTAGCTTCAATCAGCCCCAGCATTTT
clone_size: .
v_call: TRBV4-1
j_call: TRBJ1-5
d_call: .

cdr3_aa: CASSVQGLGEKLFF
cdr3_nt: TGTGCCAGCAGCGTACAAGGCTTGGGGGAAAAACTGTTTTTT
clone_size: once
v_call: TRBV9
j_call: TRBJ1-4
d_call: .

cdr3_aa: CASSAGRGNTIYF
cdr3_nt: TGTGCCAGCTCGGCCGGCAGGGGAAACACCATATATTTT
clone_size: .
v_call: TRBV18
j_call: TRBJ1-3
d_call: .

cdr3_aa: CASSLGLAGGDEQFF
cdr3_nt: TGTGCCAGCAGCTTGGGGCTAGCGGGGGGGGATGAGCAGTTCTTC
clone_size: large
v_call: TRBV7-3
j_call: TRBJ2-1
d_call: TRBD2

cdr3_aa: CASSLRGATEKLFF
cdr3_nt: TGTGCCAGCAGTTTAAGGGGGGCAACTGAAAAACTGTTTTTT
clone_size: .
v_call: TRBV28
j_call: TRBJ1-4
d_call: .

cdr3_aa: CASSFWDYEQYF
cdr3_nt: TGTGCCAGCAGCTTTTGGGACTACGAGCAGTACTTC
clone_size: .
v_call: TRBV5-6
j_call: TRBJ2-7
d_call: .

cdr3_aa: CASSLTVGSSYNEQFF
cdr3_nt: TGTGCCAGCAGCTTAACGGTGGGGAGCTCCTACAATGAGCAGTTCTTC
clone_size: medium-sized
v_call: TRBV7-3
j_call: TRBJ2-1
d_call: .

cdr3_aa: CASAPDRGPLHF
cdr3_nt: TGTGCTAGTGCTCCCGACAGGGGACCCCTCCACTTT
clone_size: .
v_call: TRBV12-5
j_call: TRBJ1-6
d_call: TRBD1

cdr3_aa: CASSAPGKAYEQYF
cdr3_nt: TGTGCCAGCAGCGCCCCGGGTAAGGCCTACGAGCAGTACTTC
clone_size: .
v_call: TRBV7-2
j_call: TRBJ2-7
d_call: .

cdr3_aa: CASSLEPRLQPQHF
cdr3_nt: TGTGCCAGCAGCTTAGAGCCCCGGCTTCAGCCCCAGCATTTT
clone_size: .
v_call: TRBV11-3
j_call: TRBJ1-5
d_call: .

cdr3_aa: CASSHHGTGPEQYF
cdr3_nt: TGTGCCAGCAGCCACCACGGGACAGGGCCCGAGCAGTACTTC
clone_size: .
v_call: TRBV5-4
j_call: TRBJ2-7
d_call: TRBD1

cdr3_aa: CASSLSGGPQYF
cdr3_nt: TGTGCCAGCAGTTTATCGGGGGGCCCGCAGTATTTT
clone_size: .
v_call: TRBV27
j_call: TRBJ2-3
d_call: .

cdr3_aa: CASSLAEGRPDNEQFF
cdr3_nt: TGCGCCAGCAGCTTGGCTGAAGGGAGGCCAGACAATGAGCAGTTCTTC
clone_size: .
v_call: TRBV5-1
j_call: TRBJ2-1
d_call: .

cdr3_aa: CASSSRDTGLYEQYF
cdr3_nt: TGTGCCAGCAGCTCTCGGGACACGGGACTCTACGAGCAGTACTTC
clone_size: few
v_call: TRBV5-4
j_call: TRBJ2-7
d_call: .

cdr3_aa: CASSQGTSYEQYF
cdr3_nt: TGTGCCAGCTCACAAGGGACTTCCTACGAGCAGTACTTC
clone_size: .
v_call: TRBV18
j_call: TRBJ2-7
d_call: .

cdr3_aa: CASKRGRRTEAFF
cdr3_nt: TGTGCCAGCAAGAGGGGGCGAAGGACTGAAGCTTTCTTT
clone_size: .
v_call: TRBV7-9
j_call: TRBJ1-1
d_call: TRBD1

cdr3_aa: CSGGQDKMCQPQHF
cdr3_nt: TGCAGCGGGGGACAGGACAAGATGTGTCAGCCCCAGCATTTT
clone_size: few
v_call: TRBV29-1
j_call: TRBJ1-5
d_call: TRBD1